The T cell receptor (beta chain) described here comes from a study of identical twins. Template switching (which added a universal primer site) was used, and cDNA carried unique molecular identifiers. TCRdb fed the 5' RACE reads into MiXCR, producing one record per CDR3 protein. The table has a few hundred thousand distinct CDR3 sequences, roughly 8% seen once. The CDR3 sequence is 16 residues long. Trimming shortened V by 3 bases and J by 8 bases, and 20 bases separated the two germline ends. Germline V CDR1 and CDR2: MGHDK, SYGVNS. The table lists this clonotype with a few counts. Its antigen remains unknown. Study-wide findings and caveats: Twin pairs had excess sharing that was weaker in beta out-of-frame sequences. Models underestimated how often monozygotic twins shared out-of-frame TCR alpha.

These same records also appear under a second study, on yellow fever vaccine responses in identical twins.

The chain has TRBV25-1 and TRBJ2-1; TRBD2 is a possible D gene (6 bases). Sequencing was carried out using CD8+ T cells sorted from blood. This receptor was identified in a woman younger than 35 in good health. CDR3 residues: CASSEPFERARDEQFF. The CDR3, as DNA: TGTGCCAGCAGTGAGCCCTTTGAGCGGGCGCGCGATGAGCAGTTCTTC.